Detailed here is one T cell receptor beta chain. Its antigen remains unknown. V lost 2 bases, J lost 6 bases, and 11 bases lay in between. The CDR3 runs 13 residues. Germline CDR1 and CDR2: SGHRS and YFSETQ. TCRdb's copy holds only in-frame clones and misses some; the assay was immunoSEQ multiplex PCR. This sample has about 130,000 clones, with 70% to 90% found just once. The data are from a study of T cell responses to AZD1222 COVID-19 vaccine. Study-wide results and limits: The donors showed a predominance of white British ancestry and of females, with possible underestimation of clonal diversity. Only after the peak T cell response were repertoires sampled.

The chain has TRBV5-1 and TRBJ1-2; no clear D gene. The specimen comprised peripheral blood, sampled on day 0 of AZD1222 vaccination. The source of this sequence is an adult in good health. The CDR3 spells CASSFFPPDGYTF. CDR3 in DNA: TGCGCCAGCAGCTTTTTTCCCCCAGATGGCTACACCTTC.